What follows are 22 T cell receptor beta chains derived from one specimen sequenced in a study of siplizumab effects on memory and regulatory T cells. The table came from immunoSEQ multiplex PCR; TCRdb's copy has only in-frame clones and leaves some out. The repertoire holds some 100,000 clones, around 90% seen once, with approximately 0.71% in the top ten. The sequenced material came from Tregs sorted from blood. These receptors all stem from a human donor in good health.

CDR3 sequence reads: CSVTTGPYEQYF. CDR3 coding DNA: TGCAGCGTTACGACAGGTCCCTACGAGCAGTACTTC. The chain carries TRBV29-1 and TRBJ2-7; tentatively, D is TRBD1 (6 bases). The V end was cut by 5 bases, the J end by 2 bases, with 10 bases between. Germline V lookup: CDR1 SQVTM, CDR2 ANQGSEA. The CDR3 length is 12 residues.

The gene calls are TRBV5-1 and TRBJ2-7; unclear D gene. V was clipped by 0 bases and J by 0 bases, with 10 bases between them. The CDR3 has 15 residues. Germline V gene sequence: CDR1 SGHRS, CDR2 YFSETQ. This CDR3 is CASSLGTDGSYEQYF. The CDR3 DNA reads TGCGCCAGCAGCTTGGGGACGGATGGCTCCTACGAGCAGTACTTC.

J is TRBJ2-7 and V is TRBV5-1; D gene uncertain. The CDR3 length is 14 residues. Germline values: CDR1 SGHRS, CDR2 YFSETQ. Trimming took 0 bases from V and 4 from J, leaving 11 bases between them. CDR3: CASSLEERSYEQYF. The DNA for the CDR3 is TGCGCCAGCAGCTTGGAGGAGAGGTCGTACGAGCAGTACTTC.

The chain has TRBV2 and TRBJ2-5; 11 bases match TRBD2. The CDR3 has 14 amino acids. V trimming: 5 bases; J trimming: 7 bases; junction bases outside the gene matches: 6. Germline loops: CDR1 SNHLY, CDR2 FYNNEI. CDR3 amino acids: CASSSTGLAVTQYF. CDR3 nucleotides: TGTGCCAGCAGTTCCACGGGACTAGCGGTGACCCAGTACTTC.

The V and J genes are TRBV29-1 and TRBJ1-2; D is unclear. Germline V gene sequence: CDR1 SQVTM, CDR2 ANQGSEA. This CDR3 has 13 residues. V lost 4 bases and J lost 0, with 9 bases in between. The CDR3 DNA reads as TGCAGCGTTGGGGCCAACTCTAACTATGGCTACACCTTC. As protein: CSVGANSNYGYTF.

This clone occurred once. J is TRBJ1-2 and V is TRBV5-1; TRBD1 might be the D (5 bases). Trimming took off 5 bases at V and 9 bases at J, with 17 bases between the two ends. This CDR3 contains 13 residues. The germline V gene encodes CDR1 SGHRS and CDR2 YFSETQ. The CDR3 protein is CASRLAGGNSYTF. DNA for the CDR3: TGCGCCAGCAGATTAGCGGGGGGAAATAGCTACACCTTC.

The chain couples TRBV10-3 to TRBJ2-1, with D tentatively TRBD2 (6 bases). CDR1 and CDR2 from the germline V gene are ENHRY and SYGVKD. The CDR3 has 16 amino acids. V was trimmed by 7 bases and J by 0 bases, leaving 16 bases between them. CDR3 DNA sequence: TGTGCCATCAATGACCCGGGACTCAGCTCCTACAATGAGCAGTTCTTC. Translation: CAINDPGLSSYNEQFF.

This sequence joins TRBV11-2 and TRBJ2-7; D gene unclear. V dropped 0 bases and J dropped 4 bases, with 10 bases sitting between them. The CDR3 contains 14 residues. Germline V lookup: CDR1 SGHAT, CDR2 FQNNGV. CDR3 sequence reads: CASSLDGRVYEQYF. CDR3 DNA sequence: TGTGCCAGCAGCTTAGACGGCCGGGTGTACGAGCAGTACTTC.

The chain recombines TRBV11-2 with TRBJ2-5; D may be TRBD2 (5 bases). V gave up 5 bases and J gave up 0 bases, with 16 bases separating them. CDR1 SGHAT and CDR2 FQNNGV come from the germline V gene. The CDR3 sequence is 16 residues long. The CDR3 coding sequence is TGTGCCAGCAGCCCGACTAATGAAGCGTACCAAGAGACCCAGTACTTC. Translation gives CASSPTNEAYQETQYF.

This sequence joins TRBV27 and TRBJ1-2; TRBD1 might be the D (6 bases). V was clipped by 8 bases and J by 5 bases, with 18 bases between them. This CDR3 is built from 14 residues. The germline CDR1 and CDR2 sequences are MNHEY and SMNVEV (reference sequence). The CDR3 loop reads CASARAGENYGYTF. The CDR3 nucleotides read TGTGCCAGCGCGAGGGCAGGGGAGAATTATGGCTACACCTTC.

The chain joins TRBV27 to TRBJ2-7; 14 bases are shared with TRBD2. V was pared by 3 bases and J by 9 bases, with 10 bases of the junction left unmatched. The CDR3 totals 16 residues. Germline V lookup: CDR1 MNHEY, CDR2 SMNVEV (reference sequence). CDR3 region: CASSFFKGLAGEGQYF. DNA for the CDR3: TGTGCCAGCAGTTTTTTTAAGGGACTAGCGGGAGAGGGGCAGTACTTC.

This chain connects TRBV19 to TRBJ1-4; D gene unclear. The CDR3 spans 15 residues. With 7 bases removed from V and 0 bases from J, the gap between germline ends came to 12 bases. Germline V lookup: CDR1 LNHDA, CDR2 SQIVND (reference sequence). CDR3 sequence: CASTRSGATNEKLFF. CDR3 in DNA: TGTGCCAGTACTCGGTCGGGTGCAACTAATGAAAAACTGTTTTTT.

V is TRBV5-1 and J is TRBJ2-3; maybe TRBD1 (6 bases). This CDR3 has 12 residues. The V and J ends lost 2 bases and 6 bases respectively, with 7 bases between them. CDR1 is SGHRS, CDR2 YFSETQ, per germline. Here the CDR3 reads CASSFDRDTQYF. In nucleotides, the CDR3 is TGCGCCAGCAGCTTTGACAGGGATACGCAGTATTTT.

The chain uses TRBV6-5 and TRBJ2-7; tentatively, D is TRBD2 (5 bases). The CDR3 runs to 15 residues. Trimming took 0 bases from V and 0 from J, leaving 9 bases between them. The germline gives CDR1 MNHEY, CDR2 SVGAGI. The CDR3 sequence is CASSYSSGISYEQYF. In DNA form, the CDR3 reads TGTGCCAGCAGTTACTCGTCGGGGATCTCCTACGAGCAGTACTTC.

The V and J genes are TRBV28 and TRBJ1-4, with a possible D match to TRBD1 (6 bases). CDR1 and CDR2 from the germline V gene are MDHEN and SYDVKM. This CDR3 has 15 residues. The V and J ends lost 3 bases and 3 bases respectively, with 11 bases between them. The CDR3: CASSFGGLANEKLFF. CDR3 nucleotides: TGTGCCAGCAGTTTCGGGGGGCTGGCTAATGAAAAACTGTTTTTT.

This clone has only one observation. The genes are TRBV10-3 and TRBJ1-3, with a possible D match to TRBD1 (5 bases). Germline assignment: CDR1 ENHRY and CDR2 SYGVKD. The CDR3 length is 14 residues. The V end was cut by 3 bases, the J end by 2 bases, with 8 bases between. The CDR3 sequence: CAISDGRAGNTIYF. CDR3 DNA sequence: TGTGCCATCAGTGACGGCAGGGCTGGAAACACCATATATTTT.

The rearrangement uses TRBV28 and TRBJ1-5; D not resolved. The length of the CDR3 is 13 residues. Trimming cost V 8 bases and J 2 bases, with 10 bases left between them. Per germline, CDR1 MDHEN and CDR2 SYDVKM. CDR3: CASAGVGNQPQHF. The CDR3 DNA follows: TGTGCCAGCGCTGGCGTAGGCAATCAGCCCCAGCATTTT.

The chain has TRBV7-2 and TRBJ1-5; TRBD1 might be the D (5 bases). Deletions cut 3 bases from V and 11 bases from J, with 11 bases between. The CDR3 has 12 residues. Germline values: CDR1 SGHTA, CDR2 FQGNSA. The DNA of the CDR3 is TGTGCCAGCAGCTTCAGGGTCGGGACCCAGCATTTT. It codes for CASSFRVGTQHF.

The rearrangement links TRBV7-2 to TRBJ2-3; D is uncertain. Trimming shortened V by 0 bases and J by 5 bases, and 6 bases separated the two germline ends. Germline loops: CDR1 SGHTA, CDR2 FQGNSA. The CDR3 has 13 residues. In DNA form, the CDR3 reads TGTGCCAGCAGCTTAGCGGGCAGAGATACGCAGTATTTT. Translation gives CASSLAGRDTQYF.

This clone appeared once. The chain employs TRBV6-6 and TRBJ1-2, with D tentatively TRBD1 (5 bases). V was cut by 5 bases and J by 2 bases, with 9 bases left in between. This CDR3 region has 13 residues. Per germline, CDR1 MNHNY and CDR2 SVGAGI (reference sequence). This CDR3 is CASSRDGNYGYTF. The CDR3 nucleotides are TGTGCCAGCAGTCGGGACGGAAACTATGGCTACACCTTC.

This chain uses TRBV6-1 with TRBJ2-3; no reliable D call. Germline assignment: CDR1 MNHNS and CDR2 SASEGT. Deletions cut 3 bases from V and 0 bases from J, with 10 bases between. The CDR3 has 15 residues. CDR3 region: CASSDRPASTDTQYF. CDR3 coding DNA: TGTGCCAGCAGTGATCGGCCAGCAAGCACAGATACGCAGTATTTT.

In its sample, this clone was seen once. This CDR3 is CASSPAGTYTF. CDR3 nucleotides: TGTGCCAGCAGCCCCGCAGGGACCTACACCTTC. V usage is TRBV6-6 and J usage is TRBJ1-2, with D perhaps matching TRBD1 (5 bases). V lost 6 bases and J lost 10, with 12 bases in between. The CDR3 extends over 11 amino acids. CDR1 is MNHNY, CDR2 SVGAGI, per germline (reference sequence).